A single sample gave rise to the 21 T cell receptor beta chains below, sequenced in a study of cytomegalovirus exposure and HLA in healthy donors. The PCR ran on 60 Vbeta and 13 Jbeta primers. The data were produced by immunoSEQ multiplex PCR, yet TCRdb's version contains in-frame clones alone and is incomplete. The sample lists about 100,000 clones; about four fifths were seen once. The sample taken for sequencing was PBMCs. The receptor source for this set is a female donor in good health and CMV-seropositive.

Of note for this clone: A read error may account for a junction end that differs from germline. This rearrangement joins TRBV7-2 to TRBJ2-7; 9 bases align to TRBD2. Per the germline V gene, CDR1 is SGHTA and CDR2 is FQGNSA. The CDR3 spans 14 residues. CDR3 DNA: TGTGCCAGCAGCTTAGTTCCCCTAGCGGGGTTGTGGTTCTTC. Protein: CASSLVPLAGLWFF.

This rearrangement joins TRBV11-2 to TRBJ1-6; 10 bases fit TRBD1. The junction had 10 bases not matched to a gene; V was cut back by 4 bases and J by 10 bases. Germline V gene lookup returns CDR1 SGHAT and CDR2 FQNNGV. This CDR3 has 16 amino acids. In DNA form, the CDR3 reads TGTGCCAGCAGCTCAAAGGCCGGGACAGGGGACTCACCCCTCCACTTT. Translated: CASSSKAGTGDSPLHF.

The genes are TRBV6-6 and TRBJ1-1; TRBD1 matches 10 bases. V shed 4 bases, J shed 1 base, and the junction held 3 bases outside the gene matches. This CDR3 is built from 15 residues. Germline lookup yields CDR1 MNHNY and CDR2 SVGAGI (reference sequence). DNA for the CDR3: TGTGCCAGCAGTTGGGGACAGGGGTCGAACACTGAAGCTTTCTTT. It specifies CASSWGQGSNTEAFF.

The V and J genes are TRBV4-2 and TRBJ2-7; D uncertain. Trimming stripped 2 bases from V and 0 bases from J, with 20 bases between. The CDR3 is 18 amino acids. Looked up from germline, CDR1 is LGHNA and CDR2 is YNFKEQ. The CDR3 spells CASSQKPVSGLSSYEQYF. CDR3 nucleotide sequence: TGTGCCAGCAGCCAAAAACCCGTCTCAGGTCTTAGCTCCTACGAGCAGTACTTC.

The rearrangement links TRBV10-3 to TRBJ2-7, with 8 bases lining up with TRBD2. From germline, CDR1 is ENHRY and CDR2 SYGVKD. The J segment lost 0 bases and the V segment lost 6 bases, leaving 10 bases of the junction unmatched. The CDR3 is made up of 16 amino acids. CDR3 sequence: CAISSGGPGSSYEQYF. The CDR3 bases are TGTGCCATCAGCAGCGGGGGCCCCGGAAGCTCCTACGAGCAGTACTTC.

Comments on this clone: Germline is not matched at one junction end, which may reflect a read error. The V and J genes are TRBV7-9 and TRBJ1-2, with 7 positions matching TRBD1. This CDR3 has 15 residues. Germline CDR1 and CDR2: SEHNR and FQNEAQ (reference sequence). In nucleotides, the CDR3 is TGTTCCAGCAGCTTGCTCTTGGACAGGCCCGGGGGCTACACCTTC. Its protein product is CSSSLLLDRPGGYTF.

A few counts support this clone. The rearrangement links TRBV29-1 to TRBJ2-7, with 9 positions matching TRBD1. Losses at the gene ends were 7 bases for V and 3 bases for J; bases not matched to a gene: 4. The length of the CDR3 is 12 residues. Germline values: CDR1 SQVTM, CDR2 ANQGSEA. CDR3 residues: CSGGQGFYEQYF. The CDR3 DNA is TGCAGCGGGGGACAGGGATTCTACGAGCAGTACTTC.

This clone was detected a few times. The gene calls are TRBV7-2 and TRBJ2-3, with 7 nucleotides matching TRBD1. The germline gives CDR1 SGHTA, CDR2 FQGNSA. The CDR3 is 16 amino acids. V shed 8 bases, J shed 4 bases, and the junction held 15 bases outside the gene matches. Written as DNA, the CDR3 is TGTGCCAGCCTTCTCCCGAGACAGGGTTTCCCAGATACGCAGTATTTT. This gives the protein CASLLPRQGFPDTQYF.

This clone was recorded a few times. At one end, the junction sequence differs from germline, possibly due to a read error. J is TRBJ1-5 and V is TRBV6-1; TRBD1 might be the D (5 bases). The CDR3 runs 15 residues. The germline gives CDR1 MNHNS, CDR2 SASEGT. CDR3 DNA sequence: TGTGCCATCAGTGAAGCGAGCGGGGGTAATCAGCCCCAGCATTTT. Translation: CAISEASGGNQPQHF.

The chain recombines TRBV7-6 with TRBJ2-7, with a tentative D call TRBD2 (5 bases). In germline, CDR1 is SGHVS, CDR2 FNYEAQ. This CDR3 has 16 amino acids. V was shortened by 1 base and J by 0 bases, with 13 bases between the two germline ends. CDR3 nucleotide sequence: TGTGCCAGCAGCTTAGTGGATTCGGGGAGCTCCTACGAGCAGTACTTC. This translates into CASSLVDSGSSYEQYF.

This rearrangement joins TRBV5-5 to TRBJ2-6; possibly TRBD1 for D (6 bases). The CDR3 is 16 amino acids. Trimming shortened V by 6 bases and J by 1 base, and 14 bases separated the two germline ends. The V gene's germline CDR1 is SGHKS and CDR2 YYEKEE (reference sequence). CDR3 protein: CASNPRGSSGANVLTF. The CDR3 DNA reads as TGTGCCAGCAACCCGAGGGGGTCTTCTGGGGCCAACGTCCTGACTTTC.

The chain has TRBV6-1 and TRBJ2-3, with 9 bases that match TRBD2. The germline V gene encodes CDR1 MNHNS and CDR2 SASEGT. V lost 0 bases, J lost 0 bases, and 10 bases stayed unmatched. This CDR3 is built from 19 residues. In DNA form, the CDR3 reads TGTGCCAGCAGTGAAGCGCGGCGCGGGGGGGCTTCTAGCACAGATACGCAGTATTTT. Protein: CASSEARRGGASSTDTQYF.

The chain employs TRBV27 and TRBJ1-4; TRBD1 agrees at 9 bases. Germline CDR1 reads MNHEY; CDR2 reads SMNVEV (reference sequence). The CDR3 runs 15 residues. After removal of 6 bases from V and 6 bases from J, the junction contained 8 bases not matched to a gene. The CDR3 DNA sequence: TGTGCCAGCAGCCAGGGCGGGACAGGGCATGAAAAACTGTTTTTT. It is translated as CASSQGGTGHEKLFF.

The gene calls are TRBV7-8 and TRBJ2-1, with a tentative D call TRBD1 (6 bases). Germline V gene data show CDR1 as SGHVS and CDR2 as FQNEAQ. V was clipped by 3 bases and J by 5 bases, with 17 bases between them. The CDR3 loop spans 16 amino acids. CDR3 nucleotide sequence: TGTGCCAGCAGCTTCGGGTACGGGACACCTAACAATGAGCAGTTCTTC. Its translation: CASSFGYGTPNNEQFF.

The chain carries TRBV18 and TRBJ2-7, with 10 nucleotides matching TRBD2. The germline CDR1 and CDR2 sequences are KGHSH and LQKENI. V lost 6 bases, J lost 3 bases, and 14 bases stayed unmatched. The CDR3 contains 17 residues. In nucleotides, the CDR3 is TGTGCCAGCTCTCTATGGACTAGCGGAAGAGGGCACTACGAGCAGTACTTC. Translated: CASSLWTSGRGHYEQYF. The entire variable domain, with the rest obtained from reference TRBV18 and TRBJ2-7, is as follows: NAGVMQNPRHLVRRRGQEARLRCSPMKGHSHVYWYRQLPEEGLKFMVYLQKENIIDESGMPKERFSAEFPKEGPSILRIQQVVRGDSAAYFCASSLWTSGRGHYEQYFGPGTRLTVT.

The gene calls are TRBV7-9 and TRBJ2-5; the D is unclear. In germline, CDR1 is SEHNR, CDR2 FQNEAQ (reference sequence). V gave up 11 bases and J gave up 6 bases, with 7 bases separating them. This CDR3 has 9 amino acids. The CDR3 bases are TGTGCCGGCCCCCAGACCCAGTACTTC. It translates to CAGPQTQYF.

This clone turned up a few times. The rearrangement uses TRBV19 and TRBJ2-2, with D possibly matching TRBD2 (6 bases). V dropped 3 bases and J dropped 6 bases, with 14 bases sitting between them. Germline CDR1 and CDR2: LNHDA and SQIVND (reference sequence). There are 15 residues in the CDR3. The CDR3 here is CASSILFWGAGELFF. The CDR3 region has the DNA TGTGCCAGTAGTATTCTCTTTTGGGGGGCCGGGGAGCTGTTTTTT.

The CDR3 loop reads CASSYNRGDEKLFF. The CDR3 DNA reads TGTGCCAGCAGTTACAACAGGGGGGATGAAAAACTGTTTTTT. The rearrangement links TRBV6-5 to TRBJ1-4; 8 nucleotides align to TRBD1. V lost 2 bases and J lost 6; bases outside the gene matches: 2. In germline, CDR1 is MNHEY, CDR2 SVGAGI. The CDR3 is made up of 14 amino acids.

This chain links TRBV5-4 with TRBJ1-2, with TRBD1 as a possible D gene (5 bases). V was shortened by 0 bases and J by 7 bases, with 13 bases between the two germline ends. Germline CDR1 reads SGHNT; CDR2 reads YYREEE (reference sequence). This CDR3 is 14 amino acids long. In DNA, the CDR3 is TGTGCCAGCAGCTTGGCACAGGACCCTCGTGGCTACACCTTC. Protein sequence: CASSLAQDPRGYTF.

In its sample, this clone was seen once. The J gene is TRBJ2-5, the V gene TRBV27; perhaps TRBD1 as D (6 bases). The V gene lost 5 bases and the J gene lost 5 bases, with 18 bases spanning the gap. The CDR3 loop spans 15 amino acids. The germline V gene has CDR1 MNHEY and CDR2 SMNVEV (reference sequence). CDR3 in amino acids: CASSIRGLRLETQYF. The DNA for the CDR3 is TGTGCCAGCAGTATCAGGGGTCTTCGGTTGGAGACCCAGTACTTC.

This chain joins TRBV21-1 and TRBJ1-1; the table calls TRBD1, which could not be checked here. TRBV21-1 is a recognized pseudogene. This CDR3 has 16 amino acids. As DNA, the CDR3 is TGTGCCAGCAGCAAAGGGGACAGGGGGGAGGACACTGAAGCTTTCTTT. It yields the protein CASSKGDRGEDTEAFF.